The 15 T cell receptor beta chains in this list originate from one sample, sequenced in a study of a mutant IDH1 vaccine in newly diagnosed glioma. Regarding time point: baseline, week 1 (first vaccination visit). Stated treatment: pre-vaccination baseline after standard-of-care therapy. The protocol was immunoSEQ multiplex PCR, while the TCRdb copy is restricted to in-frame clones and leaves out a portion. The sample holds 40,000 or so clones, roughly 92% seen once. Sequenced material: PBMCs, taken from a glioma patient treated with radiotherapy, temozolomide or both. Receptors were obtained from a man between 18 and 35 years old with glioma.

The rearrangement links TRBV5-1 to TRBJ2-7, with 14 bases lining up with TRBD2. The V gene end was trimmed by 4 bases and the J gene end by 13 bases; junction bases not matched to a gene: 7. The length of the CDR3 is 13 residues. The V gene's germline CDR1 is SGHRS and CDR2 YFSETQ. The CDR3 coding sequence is TGCGCCAGCAGCCCTGGGACTAGCGGGAGCTCTTACTTC. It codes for CASSPGTSGSSYF.

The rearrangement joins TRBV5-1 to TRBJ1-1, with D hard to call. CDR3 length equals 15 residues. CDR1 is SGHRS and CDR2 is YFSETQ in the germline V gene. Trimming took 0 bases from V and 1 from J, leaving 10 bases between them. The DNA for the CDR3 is TGCGCCAGCAGCTTGGCGCGGTTTGAGAACACTGAAGCTTTCTTT. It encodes CASSLARFENTEAFF.

CDR3 protein: CAWTWGGNSNEQFF. DNA of the CDR3: TGTGCCTGGACGTGGGGCGGGAATTCTAATGAGCAGTTCTTC. The chain has TRBV30 and TRBJ2-1, with D maybe TRBD2 (6 bases). Germline V gene data show CDR1 as GTSNPN and CDR2 as SVGIG (reference sequence). Deletions cut 4 bases from V and 7 bases from J, with 17 bases between. The CDR3 covers 14 residues.

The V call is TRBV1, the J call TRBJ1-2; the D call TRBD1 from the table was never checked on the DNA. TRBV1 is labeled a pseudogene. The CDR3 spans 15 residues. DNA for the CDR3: TGCACCAGCAGCCTACCGGGACAGCCTAACTATGGCTACACCTTC. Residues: CTSSLPGQPNYGYTF.

The CDR3 region has the DNA TGTGCCTGGAGGTACACCGGGGAGCTGTTTTTT. It yields the protein CAWRYTGELFF. The chain is built from TRBV30 and TRBJ2-2; no clear D. The CDR3 spans 11 residues. V was clipped by 3 bases and J by 3 bases, with 2 bases between them. Looked up from germline, CDR1 is GTSNPN and CDR2 is SVGIG (reference sequence). The whole variable domain, filled in from reference TRBV30 and TRBJ2-2, reads SQTIHQWPATLVQPVGSPLSLECTVEGTSNPNLYWYRQAAGRGLQLLFYSVGIGQISSEVPQNLSASRPQDRQFILSSKKLLLSDSGFYLCAWRYTGELFFGEGSRLTVL.

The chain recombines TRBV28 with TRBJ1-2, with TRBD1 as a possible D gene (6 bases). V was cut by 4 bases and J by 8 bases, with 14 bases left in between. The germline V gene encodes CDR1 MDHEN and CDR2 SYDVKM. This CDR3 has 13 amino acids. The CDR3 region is CASSWGGPGGYTF. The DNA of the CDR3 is TGTGCCAGCAGTTGGGGGGGGCCGGGAGGCTACACCTTC.

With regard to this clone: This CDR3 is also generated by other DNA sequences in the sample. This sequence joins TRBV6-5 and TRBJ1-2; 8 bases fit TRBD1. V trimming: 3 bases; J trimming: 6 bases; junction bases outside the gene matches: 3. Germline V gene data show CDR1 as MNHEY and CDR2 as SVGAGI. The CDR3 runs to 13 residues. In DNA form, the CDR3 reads TGTGCCAGCAGTTATCAGGGGGCGAATGGCTACACCTTC. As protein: CASSYQGANGYTF.

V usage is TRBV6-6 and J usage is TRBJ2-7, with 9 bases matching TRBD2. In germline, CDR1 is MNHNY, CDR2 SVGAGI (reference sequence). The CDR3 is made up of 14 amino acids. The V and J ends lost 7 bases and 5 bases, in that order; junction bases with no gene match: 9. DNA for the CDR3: TGTGCCAGCACAGTAGCGGGAGTGAGAAACGAGCAGTACTTC. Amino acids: CASTVAGVRNEQYF.

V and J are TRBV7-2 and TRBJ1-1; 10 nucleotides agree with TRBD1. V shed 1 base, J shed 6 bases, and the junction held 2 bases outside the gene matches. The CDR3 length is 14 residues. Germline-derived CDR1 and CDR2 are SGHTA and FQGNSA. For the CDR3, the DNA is TGTGCCAGCAGCTTAGTCGACAGGGGGCCTGAAGCTTTCTTT. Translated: CASSLVDRGPEAFF.

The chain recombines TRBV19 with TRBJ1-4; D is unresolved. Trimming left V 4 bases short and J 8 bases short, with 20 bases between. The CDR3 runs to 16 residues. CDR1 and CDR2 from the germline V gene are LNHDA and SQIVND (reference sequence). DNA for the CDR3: TGTGCCAGTAGTAAATCCGGCAGGCCGGAACTCGAAAAACTGTTTTTT. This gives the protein CASSKSGRPELEKLFF.

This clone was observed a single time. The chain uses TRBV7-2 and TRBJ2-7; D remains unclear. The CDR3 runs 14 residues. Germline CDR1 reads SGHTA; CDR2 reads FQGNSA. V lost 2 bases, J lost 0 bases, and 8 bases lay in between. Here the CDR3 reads CASSLTFSSYEQYF. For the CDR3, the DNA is TGTGCCAGCAGCTTAACTTTCAGCTCCTACGAGCAGTACTTC.

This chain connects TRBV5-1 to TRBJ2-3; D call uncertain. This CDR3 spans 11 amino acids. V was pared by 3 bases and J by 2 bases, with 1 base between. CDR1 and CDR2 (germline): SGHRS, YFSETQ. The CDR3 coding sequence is TGCGCCAGCAGCTACACAGATACGCAGTATTTT. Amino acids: CASSYTDTQYF.

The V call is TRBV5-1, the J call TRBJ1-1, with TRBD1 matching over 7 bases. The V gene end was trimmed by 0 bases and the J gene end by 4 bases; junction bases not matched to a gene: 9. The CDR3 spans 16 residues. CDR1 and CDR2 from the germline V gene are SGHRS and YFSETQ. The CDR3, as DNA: TGCGCCAGCAGCTTGGCCGGGTCAGGGGGTTTCACTGAAGCTTTCTTT. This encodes CASSLAGSGGFTEAFF.

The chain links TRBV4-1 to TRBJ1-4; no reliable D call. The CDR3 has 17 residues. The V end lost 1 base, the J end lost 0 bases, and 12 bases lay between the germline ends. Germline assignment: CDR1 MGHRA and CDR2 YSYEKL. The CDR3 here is CASSQGPTGATNEKLFF. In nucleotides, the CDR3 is TGCGCCAGCAGCCAAGGACCGACGGGTGCAACTAATGAAAAACTGTTTTTT.

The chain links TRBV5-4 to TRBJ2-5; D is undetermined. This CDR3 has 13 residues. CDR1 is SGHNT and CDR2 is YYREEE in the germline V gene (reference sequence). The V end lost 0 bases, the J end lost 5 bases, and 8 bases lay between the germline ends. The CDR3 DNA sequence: TGTGCCAGCAGCTTGGCTGGGTGGGAGACCCAGTACTTC. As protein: CASSLAGWETQYF.